This TCR beta chain was recorded in a study of molecular identifiers for immune sequencing clone quantification. Study-wide background: Replicates involved a five-way split of RNA from around 20,000 or 100,000 naive CD8 cells, with sequencing of four.

The V gene's germline CDR1 is SGHDT and CDR2 YYEEEE. The CDR3 is made up of 14 amino acids. Findings and caveats of the study: In cases of identical TCR molecules sharing a barcode, highly expanded clone sizes could be underestimated.

A single record per CDR3 protein comes from TCRdb applying MiXCR to the PCR reads. The sample shows under 600,000 distinct CDR3 sequences, roughly 24% of them seen only once. Points on this clonotype: Its cognate antigen is unknown. At one boundary the junction diverges from the germline segment, which might be a read error.

The rearrangement uses TRBV5-6 and TRBJ2-3; TRBD2 agrees at 8 bases. The sequencing sample was made of naive CD8+ T cells from blood, with Jurkat cell RNA spiked in. Subset: FACS-sorted CD8+CD4-CCR7+CD45RA+ naive T cells. This TCR was sampled from a human donor in good health. Some libraries in this study had Jurkat cell RNA spiked in. Written as DNA, the CDR3 is TGTGCCAGCAGCGGCCTAGCGGGCACAGATACGCGGTATTTT. Translated, it gives CASSGLAGTDTRYF.